This T cell receptor beta chain was documented in a study of CD8 T cells in ankylosing spondylitis. One entry per CDR3 protein, called by TCRdb with MiXCR from the 5' RACE reads. The top ten clones hold less than 9% of a sample with roughly 260,000 distinct CDR3 sequences, 20% of them seen once. The table lists this clonotype with many counts. Specimen: blood, either unsorted or a sorted T cell fraction (not recorded which). The origin of this receptor is a male donor with ankylosing spondylitis or in good health (not recorded which).

CDR3 DNA sequence: TGTGCCAGCAGTTACAGCGGACAAGCTAACTATGGCTACACCTTC. Translating it yields CASSYSGQANYGYTF. The chain recombines TRBV6-5 with TRBJ1-2; D is possibly TRBD1 (5 bases). V was pared by 2 bases and J by 0 bases, with 10 bases between. CDR1 is MNHEY, CDR2 SVGAGI, per germline. The CDR3 runs to 15 residues.